This is a list of T cell receptor beta chains from one sample in a study of shared clonotypes between healthy human individuals. Clones were read by immunoSEQ multiplex PCR, and TCRdb kept only the in-frame ones, dropping some. Among 2 million to 2.5 million clones listed, under 97% were seen once. Sequencing used naive CD4+ T cells sorted from blood. The receptors originated from a man between 18 and 29 years old in good health. Each CDR3 is given with its conserved first and last residue. Fields, in order: clone size, D gene, V gene, J gene, CDR3 protein, CDR3 DNA. The D gene is left open where the match is weak. The size of a clone is reported for some rows only, either as once, few or many, or as a class for expanded clones.

clone_size: NA; d_call: NA; v_call: TRBV28; j_call: TRBJ2-7; cdr3_aa: CASMPPGALYEQYF; cdr3_nt: TGTGCCAGCATGCCCCCAGGGGCCCTCTACGAGCAGTACTTC
clone_size: NA; d_call: NA; v_call: TRBV5-1; j_call: TRBJ2-5; cdr3_aa: CASSLPGETQYF; cdr3_nt: TGCGCCAGCAGCCTCCCGGGGGAGACCCAGTACTTC
clone_size: NA; d_call: NA; v_call: TRBV18; j_call: TRBJ1-6; cdr3_aa: CASSPDRGGSYPLHF; cdr3_nt: TGTGCCAGCTCCCCCGATCGCGGCGGGTCCTACCCCCTCCACTTT
clone_size: NA; d_call: TRBD2; v_call: TRBV5-4; j_call: TRBJ2-1; cdr3_aa: CASSSETSGSNEQFF; cdr3_nt: TGTGCCAGCAGCTCAGAAACTAGCGGGAGCAATGAGCAGTTCTTC
clone_size: NA; d_call: TRBD1; v_call: TRBV29-1; j_call: TRBJ1-5; cdr3_aa: CSVGQGDQPQHF; cdr3_nt: TGCAGCGTTGGGCAGGGGGACCAGCCCCAGCATTTT
clone_size: once; d_call: NA; v_call: TRBV28; j_call: TRBJ1-4; cdr3_aa: CASRTPGPSEKLFF; cdr3_nt: TGTGCCAGCAGAACTCCGGGGCCCTCCGAAAAACTGTTTTTT
clone_size: NA; d_call: NA; v_call: TRBV18; j_call: TRBJ1-4; cdr3_aa: CASSPLGQPANEKLFF; cdr3_nt: TGTGCCAGCTCACCATTGGGCCAGCCAGCTAATGAAAAACTGTTTTTT
clone_size: NA; d_call: NA; v_call: TRBV6-5; j_call: TRBJ1-4; cdr3_aa: CASRRYPGRDEKLFF; cdr3_nt: TGTGCCAGCAGGCGGTATCCAGGGAGGGATGAAAAACTGTTTTTT
clone_size: NA; d_call: NA; v_call: TRBV15; j_call: TRBJ1-2; cdr3_aa: CATSRDRPENYGYTF; cdr3_nt: TGTGCCACCAGCAGAGATCGGCCGGAAAACTATGGCTACACCTTC
clone_size: few; d_call: NA; v_call: TRBV25-1; j_call: TRBJ1-6; cdr3_aa: CANTGRSPLHF; cdr3_nt: TGTGCCAACACAGGTAGGTCACCCCTCCACTTT
clone_size: NA; d_call: NA; v_call: TRBV4-1; j_call: TRBJ2-5; cdr3_aa: CASSQGGVETQYF; cdr3_nt: TGCGCCAGCAGCCAGGGCGGCGTAGAGACCCAGTACTTC
clone_size: NA; d_call: NA; v_call: TRBV6-1; j_call: TRBJ1-1; cdr3_aa: CASSEGVQGTEAFF; cdr3_nt: TGTGCCAGCAGTGAAGGGGTGCAGGGGACTGAAGCTTTCTTT
clone_size: NA; d_call: TRBD1; v_call: TRBV5-1; j_call: TRBJ2-7; cdr3_aa: CASSLDGTGESYEQYF; cdr3_nt: TGCGCCAGCAGCTTGGATGGGACAGGGGAGTCCTACGAGCAGTACTTC
clone_size: NA; d_call: NA; v_call: TRBV27; j_call: TRBJ1-1; cdr3_aa: CASSSQGRTEAFF; cdr3_nt: TGTGCCAGCAGTTCCCAGGGTAGGACTGAAGCTTTCTTT
clone_size: once; d_call: NA; v_call: TRBV30; j_call: TRBJ2-7; cdr3_aa: CAWSVHHEQYF; cdr3_nt: TGTGCCTGGAGTGTCCACCACGAGCAGTACTTC
clone_size: NA; d_call: TRBD1; v_call: TRBV2; j_call: TRBJ2-1; cdr3_aa: CASSGGQGAWDNEQFF; cdr3_nt: TGTGCCAGCAGTGGAGGACAGGGGGCATGGGACAATGAGCAGTTCTTC
clone_size: NA; d_call: TRBD2; v_call: TRBV7-7; j_call: TRBJ2-5; cdr3_aa: CASSLDTSGGRNF; cdr3_nt: TGTGCTAGCAGCTTAGATACTAGCGGGGGACGGAACTTC
clone_size: NA; d_call: NA; v_call: TRBV30; j_call: TRBJ1-1; cdr3_aa: CAWRDTNTEAFF; cdr3_nt: TGTGCCTGGAGGGACACGAACACTGAAGCTTTCTTT
clone_size: NA; d_call: TRBD1; v_call: TRBV5-1; j_call: TRBJ2-7; cdr3_aa: CASSLGQGHEEQYF; cdr3_nt: TGCGCCAGCAGCCTAGGACAGGGTCATGAAGAGCAGTACTTC
clone_size: NA; d_call: TRBD1; v_call: TRBV4-1; j_call: TRBJ2-2; cdr3_aa: CASSQDRQAGGLNTGELFF; cdr3_nt: TGCGCCAGCAGCCAAGATCGGCAGGCAGGGGGATTGAACACCGGGGAGCTGTTTTTT
clone_size: NA; d_call: TRBD1; v_call: TRBV6-1; j_call: TRBJ2-7; cdr3_aa: CASTRDRDYEQYF; cdr3_nt: TGTGCCAGCACCCGGGACAGGGATTACGAGCAGTACTTC
clone_size: NA; d_call: TRBD2; v_call: TRBV7-3; j_call: TRBJ2-1; cdr3_aa: CASSPGTSASYNEQFF; cdr3_nt: TGTGCCAGCAGCCCTGGGACTAGCGCTTCCTACAATGAGCAGTTCTTC